This T cell receptor (beta chain) emerged from a study of blood T cell repertoires in COVID-19. Clones were read by immunoSEQ multiplex PCR, and TCRdb kept only the in-frame ones, dropping some. This sample has around 300,000 clones, with about nine tenths found just once. Germline lookup yields CDR1 KGHSH and CDR2 LQKENI. The CDR3 sequence is 14 residues long. The ends lost 3 bases at V and 5 bases at J; junction bases unmatched: 4. Enrollment of patients from Seattle took place during active infection, with longitudinal follow-up. The sequenced material came from peripheral blood. The V gene is TRBV18, the J gene TRBJ2-5; TRBD1 matches at 9 bases. This receptor was taken from a woman under 40 with COVID-19, enrolled during active disease. In nucleotides, the CDR3 is TGTGCCAGCTCACCGTACAGGGGGCTCGAGACCCAGTACTTC. It translates to CASSPYRGLETQYF.